A single sample is the source of the 20 T cell receptor beta chains below, sequenced in a study of cytomegalovirus exposure and HLA in healthy donors. PCR was performed using 60 Vbeta and 13 Jbeta primers. Measured with immunoSEQ multiplex PCR; TCRdb has only the in-frame clones, and not every one. The data hold about 200,000 clones, with 82% observed a single time. The material sequenced was PBMCs. These TCRs come from a woman between 50 and 59 years old in good health and CMV-seropositive.

Points on this clone: A read error may account for a junction end that differs from germline. The V and J genes are TRBV7-3 and TRBJ2-1; 7 bases are shared with TRBD2. The length of the CDR3 is 16 residues. Germline lookup yields CDR1 SGHTA and CDR2 FQGTGA. The CDR3 DNA is TGTTCCAGCAGCTTATTCTCTACTAGCGATCCCAATGAGCAGTTCTTC. This sequence encodes CSSSLFSTSDPNEQFF.

This chain uses TRBV10-3 with TRBJ2-2; 11 bases are shared with TRBD2. Per the germline V gene, CDR1 is ENHRY and CDR2 is SYGVKD. CDR3 length: 15 amino acids. J lost 4 bases, V lost 7 bases, and 5 bases had no gene match. The CDR3 protein is CAITSGTSGTGELFF. Here the CDR3 DNA reads TGTGCCATCACCTCCGGGACTAGCGGCACCGGGGAGCTGTTTTTT.

The chain couples TRBV2 to TRBJ2-2; the match to TRBD1 covers 7 bases. The CDR3 spans 14 residues. V lost 5 bases, J lost 2 bases, and 2 bases stayed unmatched. Germline-derived CDR1 and CDR2 are SNHLY and FYNNEI. The CDR3 DNA reads TGTGCCAGCAGTCGGGACAGAAACACCGGGGAGCTGTTTTTT. This translates into CASSRDRNTGELFF.

The J gene is TRBJ2-5, the V gene TRBV5-5, with 13 bases that match TRBD2. Trimming removed 1 base from V and 5 bases from J; junction bases left unmatched: 8. The germline V gene has CDR1 SGHKS and CDR2 YYEKEE (reference sequence). The CDR3 length is 17 residues. CDR3: CASSLNGGLAGTETQYF. In DNA, the CDR3 is TGTGCCAGCAGCTTGAATGGGGGACTAGCGGGGACGGAGACCCAGTACTTC.

The chain recombines TRBV18 with TRBJ2-5, with TRBD1 identical over 7 bases. The CDR3 runs 21 residues. V gave up 3 bases and J gave up 3 bases; unmatched junction bases: 25. The germline CDR1 and CDR2 sequences are KGHSH and LQKENI. CDR3 bases: TGTGCCAGCTCACCCTACCTAGAGGGGGCAGAACTCCACACCTATAAAGAGACCCAGTACTTC. The encoded protein is CASSPYLEGAELHTYKETQYF.

The chain is built from TRBV7-9 and TRBJ2-3; unclear D gene. V dropped 5 bases and J dropped 8 bases, with 14 bases sitting between them. The germline gives CDR1 SEHNR, CDR2 FQNEAQ (reference sequence). CDR3 size: 13 residues. This chain's CDR3 is CASSPRGPGTQYF. The CDR3 DNA reads as TGTGCCAGCAGCCCTCGCGGTCCTGGTACGCAGTATTTT.

The CDR3 sequence: CASSLVGTGKDEQFF. The CDR3 DNA reads as TGTGCCAGCAGCTTAGTCGGGACAGGGAAGGATGAGCAGTTCTTC. The chain couples TRBV7-9 to TRBJ2-1, with 9 bases identical to TRBD1. Germline V lookup: CDR1 SEHNR, CDR2 FQNEAQ (reference sequence). CDR3 size: 15 residues. V was clipped by 1 base and J by 8 bases; unmatched bases: 6.

On this clone itself: A read error may account for a junction end that differs from germline. The chain has TRBV7-9 and TRBJ2-5; D is possibly TRBD1 (6 bases). This CDR3 has 14 residues. CDR1 and CDR2 (germline): SEHNR, FQNEAQ (reference sequence). CDR3 amino acids: CSSSMGADQGTQYF. DNA of the CDR3: TGTTCCAGCAGCATGGGGGCAGACCAGGGGACCCAGTACTTC.

This chain connects TRBV10-3 to TRBJ2-7; D might be TRBD2 (6 bases). This CDR3 spans 12 amino acids. CDR1 and CDR2 (germline): ENHRY, SYGVKD. V was shortened by 7 bases and J by 5 bases, with 12 bases between the two germline ends. The CDR3 protein is CAITTSFNEQYF. The CDR3 DNA follows: TGTGCCATCACGACTAGTTTCAACGAGCAGTACTTC.

The chain couples TRBV7-6 to TRBJ2-2; D is unclear. Germline CDR1 reads SGHVS; CDR2 reads FNYEAQ. The V gene lost 1 base and the J gene lost 6 bases, with 6 bases spanning the gap. The CDR3 spans 13 residues. The CDR3 nucleotides are TGTGCCAGCAGCTTAGACATCCCCGGGGAGCTGTTTTTT. Its translation is CASSLDIPGELFF.

The V gene is TRBV6-1, the J gene TRBJ2-1; 9 nucleotides match TRBD1. Germline trimming cut 7 bases from V and 3 bases from J; bases unmatched to any gene: 4. The CDR3 runs to 14 residues. Germline CDR1 reads MNHNS; CDR2 reads SASEGT. The CDR3 DNA sequence: TGTGCCAGCATCGACAGGGGGTACTACAATGAGCAGTTCTTC. It encodes CASIDRGYYNEQFF.

The V gene is TRBV7-9, the J gene TRBJ2-1; tentatively, D is TRBD1 (7 bases). Per germline, CDR1 SEHNR and CDR2 FQNEAQ (reference sequence). The CDR3 consists of 14 residues. Trimming left V 5 bases short and J 6 bases short, with 14 bases between. The CDR3 region is CASSAGQTLNEQFF. CDR3 nucleotide sequence: TGTGCCAGCAGCGCGGGACAGACCCTCAATGAGCAGTTCTTC.

In the case of this clone: Relative to the germline gene, one junction end is altered; a read error may explain this. The chain recombines TRBV19 with TRBJ2-6, with a possible D match to TRBD1 (5 bases). Germline assignment: CDR1 LNHDA and CDR2 SQIVND (reference sequence). The CDR3 extends over 15 amino acids. CDR3 DNA: TGTGCCAGTAGTATTACTCGCTCTGGGGCCAACGGCCTGACTTTC. Encoded protein: CASSITRSGANGLTF. The full variable domain, rest sourced from reference TRBV19 and TRBJ2-6, is DGGITQSPKYLFRKEGQNVTLSCEQNLNHDAMYWYRQDPGQGLRLIYYSQIVNDFQKGDIAEGYSVSREKKESFPLTVTSAQKNPTAFYLCASSITRSGANGLTFGAGSRLTVL.

This clone was found a few times. The chain carries TRBV28 and TRBJ2-3, with D maybe TRBD2 (5 bases). CDR1 is MDHEN, CDR2 SYDVKM, per germline. This CDR3 has 13 residues. The V end lost 10 bases, the J end lost 0 bases, and 11 bases lay between the germline ends. The CDR3 reads CATAVVSTDTQYF. CDR3 in DNA: TGTGCCACAGCGGTGGTTAGCACAGATACGCAGTATTTT.

With respect to this clone: A junction end diverges from the germline sequence, so it may reflect a read error. The V call is TRBV9, the J call TRBJ2-6; 14 bases align to TRBD2. CDR1 is SGDLS and CDR2 is YYNGEE in the germline V gene. The CDR3 is 19 amino acids. Here the CDR3 DNA reads TGTGCCAGCAGCCCTAGGAGACTAGCGGGGGGGCCTGGGGCCAACGGCCTGACTTTC. It translates to CASSPRRLAGGPGANGLTF.

This clone has a handful of counts. The chain employs TRBV5-1 and TRBJ1-1, with 8 bases aligning to TRBD1. The ends lost 0 bases at V and 5 bases at J; junction bases unmatched: 9. The CDR3 length is 16 residues. Germline loops: CDR1 SGHRS, CDR2 YFSETQ. CDR3 coding DNA: TGCGCCAGCAGCTTGGCCGGACAGGGCCCCGGGACTGAAGCTTTCTTT. It yields the protein CASSLAGQGPGTEAFF.

The chain has TRBV6-4 and TRBJ1-1, with 7 bases matching TRBD1. This CDR3 has 13 residues. Germline assignment: CDR1 MRHNA and CDR2 SNTAGT. V shed 5 bases, J shed 1 base, and the junction held 1 base outside the gene matches. DNA of the CDR3: TGTGCCAGCAGTAGGACAGGGAACACTGAAGCTTTCTTT. This codes for CASSRTGNTEAFF.

The chain has TRBV7-2 and TRBJ1-2; D is perhaps TRBD1 (6 bases). The CDR3 has 15 residues. Germline V lookup: CDR1 SGHTA, CDR2 FQGNSA. Trimming cost V 3 bases and J 3 bases, with 14 bases left between them. CDR3 amino acids: CASSFRGASYYGYTF. Here the CDR3 DNA reads TGTGCCAGCAGCTTCCGGGGGGCTAGCTACTATGGCTACACCTTC.

The chain combines TRBV6-5 with TRBJ2-3, with TRBD2 matching 9 bases. The CDR3 loop spans 14 amino acids. The germline V gene has CDR1 MNHEY and CDR2 SVGAGI. Trimming at V came to 0 bases and at J to 5 bases, leaving 0 bases not matched to a gene. CDR3 in amino acids: CASSYSLAGDTQYF. The DNA of the CDR3 is TGTGCCAGCAGTTACTCACTAGCGGGAGATACGCAGTATTTT.

V is TRBV6-5 and J is TRBJ1-1, with D uncertain. Germline assignment: CDR1 MNHEY and CDR2 SVGAGI. V dropped 4 bases and J dropped 4 bases, with 10 bases sitting between them. The CDR3 has 13 amino acids. DNA for the CDR3: TGTGCCAGCAGTTCCCCCCGCGGCACTGAAGCTTTCTTT. Translating gives CASSSPRGTEAFF.